This TCR beta chain stems from a study of OX40 agonist ivuxolimab in advanced cancers. In the study overall: With a range of roughly 23 to 85, age averaged approximately 64 years, and about 80% were male.

Overall study results and limits: Expanded peripheral T cells had an undetermined antigen specificity. Partly responding patients at 0.1-3.0 mg/kg showed some of the smallest clonal expansion. Researchers report that CD8+ T cells had, on average, more expanded clones than CD4+.

The assay was immunoSEQ multiplex PCR, and TCRdb's table has in-frame clones only and misses some. The table has roughly 50,000 clones, roughly four fifths seen once; the top ten hold 3% to 4%. Of note for this clone: No antigen is known for it.

Germline CDR1 is SGHTA and CDR2 is FQGNSA. V lost 5 bases and J lost 5, with 9 bases in between. The CDR3 totals 12 residues. The clonotype was recovered from an adult with an advanced solid tumor such as melanoma, head and neck, liver or kidney cancer. Sample: CD4+ or CD8+ T cells sorted from blood, taken in a trial of the OX40 agonist ivuxolimab. The rearrangement joins TRBV7-2 to TRBJ2-5; D ambiguous. This CDR3 is CASSIRRETQYF. CDR3 DNA: TGTGCCAGCAGCATACGTCGCGAGACCCAGTACTTC.